This T cell receptor beta chain appears in the sequencing data of a study of cytomegalovirus exposure and HLA in healthy donors. A note on this clone: The antigen remains undetermined.

The CDR3 runs to 13 residues. V lost 2 bases to trimming and J lost 4 bases, with 8 bases between them. CDR1 and CDR2 (germline): KGHSH, LQKENI. Both 60 Vbeta primers and 13 Jbeta primers went into the PCR. Assay: immunoSEQ multiplex PCR; the TCRdb copy retains only in-frame clones and omits some. The table lists roughly 110,000 clones, 74% of them singletons. Study-level points and caveats: Reports state that TCR beta sequences accurately predicted most subjects' HLA-A and HLA-B alleles. Several of the most significant clusters appeared, in a later analysis, to be linked to common viral pathogens. Most TCR sequences proved rare, with some public TCRs found in many donors.

The chain recombines TRBV18 with TRBJ1-2, with no clear D. The sequence was obtained from a middle-aged woman in good health and CMV-seropositive. The sequenced material came from PBMCs. This CDR3 reads CASSPDTSYGYTF. CDR3 coding DNA: TGTGCCAGCTCACCAGACACATCCTATGGCTACACCTTC.